This T cell receptor (beta chain) is drawn from a study of OX40 agonist ivuxolimab in advanced cancers. The overall study: Every 2 weeks, patients got intravenous ivuxolimab at one of six dose levels (0.01-10 mg/kg). Three patients got partial responses; one had hepatocellular carcinoma and two had cutaneous melanoma. Averaging approximately 60 years in age, with a range of roughly 20 to 80, the cohort was around 85% male. Findings and caveats of the study: Certain nonresponding patients likewise had low normalized T-cell clonal expansion.

A remark on this clone: As yet, its antigen is unknown.

TCRdb's copy holds only in-frame clones and misses some; the assay was immunoSEQ multiplex PCR. The sample carries roughly 75,000 clones, roughly 90% recorded once. The J segment lost 4 bases and the V segment lost 5 bases, leaving 1 base of the junction unmatched. The CDR3 loop spans 12 amino acids. Germline V lookup: CDR1 SGHTA, CDR2 FQGNSA. The chain is built from TRBV7-2 and TRBJ1-2; 7 nucleotides agree with TRBD1. This sequence originates from an adult with an advanced solid tumor such as melanoma, head and neck, liver or kidney cancer. Sequencing was performed on CD4+ or CD8+ T cells sorted from blood, taken in a trial of the OX40 agonist ivuxolimab. The CDR3: CASSRDSYGYTF. CDR3 DNA sequence: TGTGCCAGCAGCCGGGACAGCTATGGCTACACCTTC.